The 27 T cell receptor beta chains reported below all come from one sample, sequenced in a study of cytomegalovirus exposure and HLA in healthy donors. It was with 60 Vbeta and 13 Jbeta primers that the PCR ran. The table came from immunoSEQ multiplex PCR; TCRdb's copy has only in-frame clones and leaves some out. The data contain some 190,000 clones, roughly three quarters of them singletons. The sample was PBMCs. These receptor sequences come from a woman under 40 in good health and CMV-seropositive.

This rearrangement joins TRBV18 to TRBJ2-6, with TRBD1 matching 11 bases. The CDR3 is 17 residues long. Germline V gives CDR1 KGHSH, CDR2 LQKENI. V lost 4 bases to trimming and J lost 2 bases; unmatched junction nucleotides: 4. This CDR3 is CASSRGTGGPGANVLTF. The CDR3 DNA reads as TGTGCCAGCTCACGCGGGACAGGGGGACCTGGGGCCAACGTCCTGACTTTC.

The chain joins TRBV4-3 to TRBJ2-1, with a possible D match to TRBD2 (6 bases). CDR1 is LGHNA and CDR2 is YSLEER in the germline V gene. The CDR3 spans 16 residues. V was pared by 4 bases and J by 2 bases, with 15 bases between. CDR3 in DNA: TGCGCCAGCAGCCCCTCCGGGCGACTAGCCTACAATGAGCAGTTCTTC. Its translation is CASSPSGRLAYNEQFF.

The chain uses TRBV6-5 and TRBJ2-7; D possibly corresponds to TRBD1 (6 bases). V dropped 2 bases and J dropped 3 bases, with 8 bases sitting between them. This CDR3 has 13 amino acids. Germline CDR1 is MNHEY and CDR2 is SVGAGI. The CDR3 protein is CASSYDRLYEQYF. DNA of the CDR3: TGTGCCAGCAGTTACGACAGGCTCTACGAGCAGTACTTC.

The count of this clone is one. The chain employs TRBV4-2 and TRBJ2-3, with D unclear. The CDR3 is 13 residues long. Germline assignment: CDR1 LGHNA and CDR2 YNFKEQ. V was cut by 4 bases and J by 4 bases, with 9 bases left in between. CDR3: CASSRRRADTQYF. The CDR3 bases are TGTGCCAGCAGCCGAAGACGGGCAGATACGCAGTATTTT.

The rearrangement links TRBV2 to TRBJ1-5, with 9 bases lining up with TRBD1. Germline trimming cut 6 bases from V and 6 bases from J; bases unmatched to any gene: 6. Germline CDR1 is SNHLY and CDR2 is FYNNEI. CDR3 size: 14 residues. CDR3 amino acids: CASRGQGLTQPQHF. In DNA form, the CDR3 reads TGTGCCAGCAGGGGACAGGGTCTTACTCAGCCCCAGCATTTT.

This chain links TRBV5-8 with TRBJ2-5; D might be TRBD1 (5 bases). The CDR3 has 16 amino acids. Trimming removed 0 bases from V and 1 base from J, with 13 bases in between. Germline CDR1 reads SGHTS; CDR2 reads YDEGEE. CDR3 in amino acids: CASSLGRGSAQETQYF. The CDR3 bases are TGTGCCAGCAGCTTGGGAAGGGGTTCGGCCCAAGAGACCCAGTACTTC.

The chain combines TRBV5-6 with TRBJ1-2; D unclear. The CDR3 totals 15 residues. The germline gives CDR1 SGHDT, CDR2 YYEEEE. V dropped 6 bases and J dropped 5 bases, with 20 bases sitting between them. Written as DNA, the CDR3 is TGTGCCAGCAACTTAGGCAGCGGCTCGAGATATGGCTACACCTTC. Its translation: CASNLGSGSRYGYTF.

In its sample, this clone was seen a few times. This chain joins TRBV28 and TRBJ2-6; D possibly corresponds to TRBD1 (5 bases). The CDR3 consists of 13 residues. Between the trimmed V and J ends, which lost 6 bases and 4 bases, there was a span of 7 bases. CDR1 and CDR2 from the germline V gene are MDHEN and SYDVKM. The CDR3 nucleotides are TGTGCCAGCAGGGGGCTCGGGGCCAACGTCCTGACTTTC. This sequence encodes CASRGLGANVLTF. The entire variable domain, with the rest obtained from reference TRBV28 and TRBJ2-6, is as follows: DVKVTQSSRYLVKRTGEKVFLECVQDMDHENMFWYRQDPGLGLRLIYFSYDVKMKEKGDIPEGYSVSREKKERFSLILESASTNQTSMYLCASRGLGANVLTFGAGSRLTVL.

The chain employs TRBV7-2 and TRBJ2-7; D is unresolved. The CDR3 spans 14 residues. In germline, CDR1 is SGHTA, CDR2 FQGNSA. Trimming took off 0 bases at V and 2 bases at J, with 8 bases between the two ends. CDR3 sequence (DNA): TGTGCCAGCAGCTTAGCTAGTACAGCCTACGAGCAGTACTTC. Encoded protein: CASSLASTAYEQYF. Complete variable domain (other parts from reference TRBV7-2 and TRBJ2-7): GAGVSQSPSNKVTEKGKDVELRCDPISGHTALYWYRQSLGQGLEFLIYFQGNSAPDKSGLPSDRFSAERTGGSVSTLTIQRTQQEDSAVYLCASSLASTAYEQYFGPGTRLTVT.

This chain uses TRBV19 with TRBJ2-4; a possible D gene is TRBD1 (5 bases). The germline V gene encodes CDR1 LNHDA and CDR2 SQIVND (reference sequence). The V and J ends lost 4 bases and 6 bases respectively, with 19 bases between them. The CDR3 contains 16 residues. This CDR3 is CASSRQERRDRNIQYF. The CDR3 DNA reads TGTGCCAGTAGTAGACAAGAGCGCAGGGATCGAAACATTCAGTACTTC.

The chain joins TRBV5-4 to TRBJ1-5; weak D call: TRBD1 (6 bases). This CDR3 spans 15 amino acids. Trimming shortened V by 8 bases and J by 0 bases, and 15 bases separated the two germline ends. CDR1 SGHNT and CDR2 YYREEE come from the germline V gene (reference sequence). The CDR3 sequence is CASSNEGDSNQPQHF. The CDR3 DNA reads as TGTGCCAGTTCTAACGAGGGGGATAGCAATCAGCCCCAGCATTTT.

In the case of this clone: Other DNA variants within this sample encode the same CDR3. The chain combines TRBV7-2 with TRBJ2-5; the match to TRBD2 covers 9 bases. CDR1 and CDR2 from the germline V gene are SGHTA and FQGNSA. The V segment lost 0 bases and the J segment 1 base; nucleotides outside the gene matches: 6. The CDR3 totals 17 residues. The CDR3 is CASSLALRGGRQETQYF. Written as DNA, the CDR3 is TGTGCCAGCAGCTTAGCGCTGCGGGGGGGCCGCCAAGAGACCCAGTACTTC. The variable domain in full, with the rest retrieved from reference TRBV7-2 and TRBJ2-5, is GAGVSQSPSNKVTEKGKDVELRCDPISGHTALYWYRQSLGQGLEFLIYFQGNSAPDKSGLPSDRFSAERTGGSVSTLTIQRTQQEDSAVYLCASSLALRGGRQETQYFGPGTRLLVL.

The chain is built from TRBV19 and TRBJ2-3, with TRBD2 matching over 8 bases. The CDR3 is made up of 19 amino acids. V lost 3 bases to trimming and J lost 1 base; unmatched junction nucleotides: 15. Germline V gene data show CDR1 as LNHDA and CDR2 as SQIVND (reference sequence). CDR3 sequence reads: CASSIPYHLSGTRTDTQYF. CDR3 bases: TGTGCCAGTAGTATTCCCTATCACCTTAGCGGGACGCGCACAGATACGCAGTATTTT.

The rearrangement uses TRBV4-2 and TRBJ2-1; 7 positions match TRBD2. The V gene end was trimmed by 3 bases and the J gene end by 2 bases; junction bases not matched to a gene: 25. The CDR3 extends over 22 amino acids. Germline lookup yields CDR1 LGHNA and CDR2 YNFKEQ. DNA of the CDR3: TGTGCCAGCAGCCAGAGAACCCCGCCAGAAGGGATAACGGGGGGACCCTACAATGAGCAGTTCTTC. Its protein product is CASSQRTPPEGITGGPYNEQFF.

The chain joins TRBV6-1 to TRBJ1-5; no reliable D call. CDR3 size: 12 residues. The V and J ends lost 8 bases and 2 bases respectively, with 7 bases between them. CDR1 and CDR2 from the germline V gene are MNHNS and SASEGT. CDR3 loop: CASGDRNQPQHF. The CDR3 DNA sequence: TGTGCCAGCGGAGATCGCAATCAGCCCCAGCATTTT.

This chain uses TRBV7-3 with TRBJ2-1, with TRBD2 matching 10 bases. This CDR3 contains 16 residues. Germline CDR1 reads SGHTA; CDR2 reads FQGTGA. V shed 1 base, J shed 4 bases, and the junction held 4 bases outside the gene matches. In nucleotides, the CDR3 is TGTGCCAGCAGCTTAAGGGCTAGCGGGGGTTACAATGAGCAGTTCTTC. Its translation: CASSLRASGGYNEQFF.

V usage is TRBV4-1 and J usage is TRBJ2-4; possibly TRBD1 for D (5 bases). Per the germline V gene, CDR1 is MGHRA and CDR2 is YSYEKL. This CDR3 has 15 amino acids. Deletions cut 3 bases from V and 0 bases from J, with 9 bases between. The CDR3 protein is CASSQLGLAKNIQYF. The CDR3 region has the DNA TGCGCCAGCAGCCAGCTGGGGCTAGCCAAAAACATTCAGTACTTC.

This clone was seen more than once but under ten times. The genes are TRBV21-1 and TRBJ1-2; the DNA was not compared with TRBD1, the D call given in the table. TRBV21-1 is given as a pseudogene. The CDR3 runs to 15 residues. The CDR3 DNA reads TGTGCCAGCAGCCCTAAGCAGGGGGACAGCTATGGCTACACCTTC. This gives the protein CASSPKQGDSYGYTF.

Concerning this clone itself: A read error may produce the germline difference seen at one junction end. V and J are TRBV6-1 and TRBJ1-3, with 8 bases matching TRBD1. The CDR3 is 20 amino acids. Germline CDR1 and CDR2: MNHNS and SASEGT. CDR3 sequence (DNA): TGTGCCAGCAGCGAAGTACCCCCGCTACAGGGGGAAAGGTCTGGAAACACCATATATTTT. This codes for CASSEVPPLQGERSGNTIYF.

V gene TRBV4-3 combines with J gene TRBJ2-3; TRBD2 agrees at 8 bases. Germline V gene sequence: CDR1 LGHNA, CDR2 YSLEER. V was clipped by 0 bases and J by 5 bases; unmatched bases: 10. CDR3 length equals 17 residues. CDR3 residues: CASSQDLSGDFEDTQYF. CDR3 DNA: TGCGCCAGCAGCCAAGATCTTAGCGGGGACTTTGAAGATACGCAGTATTTT.

The chain recombines TRBV19 with TRBJ2-5; 7 bases agree with TRBD2. The CDR3 totals 18 residues. V lost 3 bases, J lost 5 bases, and 18 bases stayed unmatched. The V gene's germline CDR1 is LNHDA and CDR2 SQIVND (reference sequence). The CDR3 region is CASSIDFQALPGGETQYF. CDR3 sequence (DNA): TGTGCCAGTAGTATCGACTTCCAAGCCCTTCCGGGAGGCGAGACCCAGTACTTC.

The chain couples TRBV10-3 to TRBJ2-7, with 7 bases that match TRBD1. Germline lookup yields CDR1 ENHRY and CDR2 SYGVKD. This CDR3 contains 14 residues. The ends lost 4 bases at V and 3 bases at J; junction bases unmatched: 6. DNA of the CDR3: TGTGCCATCAGTGGTGGGACAGCCCTCTACGAGCAGTACTTC. Translated: CAISGGTALYEQYF.

This clone was counted only a few times. The chain carries TRBV5-6 and TRBJ2-3; D is perhaps TRBD2 (6 bases). Trimming took off 4 bases at V and 1 base at J, with 10 bases between the two ends. Germline values: CDR1 SGHDT, CDR2 YYEEEE. The CDR3 consists of 14 residues. The CDR3 nucleotides read TGTGCCAGCAGCCTCGGGGGAGGCACAGATACGCAGTATTTT. The encoded protein is CASSLGGGTDTQYF.

The rearrangement joins TRBV5-1 to TRBJ2-3; D may be TRBD2 (5 bases). Germline CDR1 SGHRS, CDR2 YFSETQ. The V gene lost 0 bases and the J gene lost 0 bases, with 8 bases spanning the gap. This CDR3 is 15 amino acids long. CDR3 in amino acids: CASSLGRASTDTQYF. CDR3 nucleotide sequence: TGCGCCAGCAGCTTGGGGCGGGCGAGCACAGATACGCAGTATTTT.

V gene TRBV11-2 combines with J gene TRBJ2-5; 7 bases line up with TRBD2. Germline-derived CDR1 and CDR2 are SGHAT and FQNNGV. This CDR3 has 15 residues. V shed 3 bases, J shed 4 bases, and the junction held 8 bases outside the gene matches. CDR3 sequence (DNA): TGTGCCAGCAGCTTGGGGGGGGGTTGGCCAGAGACCCAGTACTTC. This sequence encodes CASSLGGGWPETQYF.

The genes are TRBV6-5 and TRBJ2-7, with D possibly matching TRBD1 (6 bases). The germline V gene encodes CDR1 MNHEY and CDR2 SVGAGI. Between the trimmed V and J ends, which lost 10 bases and 3 bases, there was a span of 19 bases. CDR3 length: 14 residues. CDR3 region: CATRRKYRDYEQYF. In nucleotides, the CDR3 is TGTGCCACCCGGCGAAAATACAGGGACTACGAGCAGTACTTC.

This clone showed up just once. The rearrangement uses TRBV9 and TRBJ2-7; tentatively, D is TRBD1 (6 bases). CDR1 is SGDLS and CDR2 is YYNGEE in the germline V gene. Trimming took off 7 bases at V and 2 bases at J, with 19 bases between the two ends. The CDR3 covers 15 residues. The CDR3 bases are TGTGCCAGCGGAAGTGGGGCAGGGGATACCTACGAGCAGTACTTC. Residues: CASGSGAGDTYEQYF.